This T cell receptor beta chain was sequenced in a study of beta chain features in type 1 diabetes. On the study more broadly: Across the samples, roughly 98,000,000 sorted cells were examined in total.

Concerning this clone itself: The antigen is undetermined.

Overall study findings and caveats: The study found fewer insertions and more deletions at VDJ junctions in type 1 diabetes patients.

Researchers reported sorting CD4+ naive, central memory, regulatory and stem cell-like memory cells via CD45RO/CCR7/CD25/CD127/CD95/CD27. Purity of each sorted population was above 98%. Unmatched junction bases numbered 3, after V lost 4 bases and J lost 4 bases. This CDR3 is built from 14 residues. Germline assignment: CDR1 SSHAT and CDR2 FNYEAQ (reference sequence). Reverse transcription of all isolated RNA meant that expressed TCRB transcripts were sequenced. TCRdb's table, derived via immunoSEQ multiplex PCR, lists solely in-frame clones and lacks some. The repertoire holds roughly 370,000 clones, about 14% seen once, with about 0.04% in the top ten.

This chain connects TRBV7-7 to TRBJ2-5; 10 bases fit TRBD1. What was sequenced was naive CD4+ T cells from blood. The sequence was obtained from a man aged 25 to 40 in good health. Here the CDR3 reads CASSSGTGVETQYF. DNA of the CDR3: TGTGCCAGCAGCTCCGGGACAGGGGTAGAGACCCAGTACTTC. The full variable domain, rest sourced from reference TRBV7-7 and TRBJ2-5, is GAGVSQSPRYKVTKRGQDVTLRCDPISSHATLYWYQQALGQGPEFLTYFNYEAQPDKSGLPSDRFSAERPEGSISTLTIQRTEQRDSAMYRCASSSGTGVETQYFGPGTRLLVL.